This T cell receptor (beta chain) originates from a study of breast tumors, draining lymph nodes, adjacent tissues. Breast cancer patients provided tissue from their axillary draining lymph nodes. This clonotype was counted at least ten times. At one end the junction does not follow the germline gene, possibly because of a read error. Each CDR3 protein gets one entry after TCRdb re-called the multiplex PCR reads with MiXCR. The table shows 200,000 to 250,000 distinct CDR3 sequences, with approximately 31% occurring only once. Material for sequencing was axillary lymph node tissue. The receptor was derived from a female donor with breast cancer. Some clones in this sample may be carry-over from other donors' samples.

CDR3 nucleotide sequence: TGCAGTGCTAACAGGGGAAGCTATGGCTCCACCTTC. It codes for CSANRGSYGSTF. The chain couples TRBV20-1 to TRBJ1-2; 7 bases match TRBD1. Per the germline V gene, CDR1 is DFQATT and CDR2 is SNEGSKA (reference sequence). This CDR3 is 12 amino acids long.